This T cell receptor (beta chain) was retrieved from a study of cytomegalovirus exposure and HLA in healthy donors. Broader study findings: A later analysis by the authors found several of the most significant clusters apparently linked to common viral pathogens. Reported findings show TCR beta sequences accurately forecast HLA-A and HLA-B alleles in most subjects. In a later analysis, a genetic analysis reported fewer productive-TCR N-insertions in an Asian-associated ancestry cluster than the cohort average.

J was trimmed by 0 bases and V by 6 bases; bases with no gene match: 4. There are 14 residues in the CDR3. In germline, CDR1 is SNHLY, CDR2 FYNNEI. Notes on this clone: No antigen is known for it.

With 60 Vbeta and 13 Jbeta primers, the PCR was carried out. Assay used: immunoSEQ multiplex PCR; TCRdb lists only in-frame clones, some missing. The sample yields about 180,000 clones, around 82% seen once. This clonotype was sampled from a woman in her twenties or thirties in good health and CMV-seropositive. The gene calls are TRBV2 and TRBJ2-7; 8 nucleotides agree with TRBD1. Sequencing was carried out using PBMCs. The CDR3, as DNA: TGTGCCAGCAGGTGGACAGGGCCCTCCTACGAGCAGTACTTC. It yields the protein CASRWTGPSYEQYF.